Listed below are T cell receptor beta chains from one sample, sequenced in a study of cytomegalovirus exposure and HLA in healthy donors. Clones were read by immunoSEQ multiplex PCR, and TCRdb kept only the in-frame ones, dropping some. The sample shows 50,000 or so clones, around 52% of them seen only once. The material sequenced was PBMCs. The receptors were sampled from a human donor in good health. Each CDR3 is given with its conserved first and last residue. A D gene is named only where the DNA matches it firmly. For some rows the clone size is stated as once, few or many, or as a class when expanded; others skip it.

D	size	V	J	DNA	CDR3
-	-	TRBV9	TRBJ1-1	TGTGCCAGCAGCGTAGCTGACACTGAAGCTTTCTTT	CASSVADTEAFF
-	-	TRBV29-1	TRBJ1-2	TGCAGCGCCGTGGGGGTTGAGGGGGTCCATGGCTACCCCTTC	CSAVGVEGVHGYPF
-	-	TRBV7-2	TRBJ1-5	TGTGCCAGCAGCCCACAGGGTCTCAATCAGCCCCAGCATTTT	CASSPQGLNQPQHF
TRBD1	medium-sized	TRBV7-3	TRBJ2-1	TGTGCCAGCAGCTTAATGGAACAGGGGGTGAAGTTCTTC	CASSLMEQGVKFF
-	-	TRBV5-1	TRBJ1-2	TGCGCCAGCAGTCCTCAACCAGGGTTTTCGAACTATGGCTACCCCTTC	CASSPQPGFSNYGYPF
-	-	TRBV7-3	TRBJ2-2	TGTGCCAGCAGTTCGGGGTGGAACACCGGGGAGCTGTTTTTT	CASSSGWNTGELFF
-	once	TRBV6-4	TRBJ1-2	TGTGCCAGCAGTGACTCGGCGGGCTATGGCTACACCTTC	CASSDSAGYGYTF
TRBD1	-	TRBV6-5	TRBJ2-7	TGTGCCAGCCGGGACAGAGCCTACGAGCAGTACTTC	CASRDRAYEQYF
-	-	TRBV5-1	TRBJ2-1	TGCGCCAGCAGCTTGACCAGGATGTCCTACAATGAGCAGTTCTTC	CASSLTRMSYNEQFF
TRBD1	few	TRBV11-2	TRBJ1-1	TGTGCCAGCAGCTTAGTCCGGACAGGGGGCACTGAAGCTTTCTTT	CASSLVRTGGTEAFF